These 3 T cell receptor beta chains were sequenced from one sample in a study of early T cells in non-severe SARS-CoV-2 infection. TCRdb re-analysed the 5' RACE reads in MiXCR, keeping a single row per CDR3 protein. The table has fewer than 80,000 distinct CDR3 sequences, 9.5% to 15% seen once. Source material: whole blood. All receptors come from an adult who was a healthcare worker with PCR-confirmed SARS-CoV-2 infection or an uninfected control (not recorded which).

The CDR3 DNA reads TGTGCCAGCTCACCTACAGGGAATGGGGATTCACCCCTCCACTTT. Its translation: CASSPTGNGDSPLHF. The J gene is TRBJ1-6, the V gene TRBV18, with a tentative D call TRBD1 (6 bases). V lost 3 bases, J lost 8 bases, and 14 bases lay in between. The germline gives CDR1 KGHSH, CDR2 LQKENI. The CDR3 is made up of 15 amino acids.

This clonotype has a handful of counts. CDR3 in DNA: TGCAGTGCTCTGAAAACGGGACAGACCATGTATTTT. Its protein is CSALKTGQTMYF. This sequence joins TRBV20-1 and TRBJ2-3; 7 bases are shared with TRBD1. The CDR3 has 12 residues. CDR1 and CDR2 from the germline V gene are DFQATT and SNEGSKA (reference sequence). Trimming cost V 5 bases and J 14 bases; bases outside gene matches: 13.

This clonotype was seen more than once but under ten times. The rearrangement links TRBV28 to TRBJ2-7, with D possibly being TRBD1 (6 bases). The CDR3 extends over 14 amino acids. Looked up from germline, CDR1 is MDHEN and CDR2 is SYDVKM. V lost 5 bases and J 0 bases, leaving 11 bases between the germline ends. The CDR3 sequence: CASSRAGASYEQYF. CDR3 nucleotide sequence: TGTGCCAGCAGTCGGGCAGGGGCCTCCTACGAGCAGTACTTC.